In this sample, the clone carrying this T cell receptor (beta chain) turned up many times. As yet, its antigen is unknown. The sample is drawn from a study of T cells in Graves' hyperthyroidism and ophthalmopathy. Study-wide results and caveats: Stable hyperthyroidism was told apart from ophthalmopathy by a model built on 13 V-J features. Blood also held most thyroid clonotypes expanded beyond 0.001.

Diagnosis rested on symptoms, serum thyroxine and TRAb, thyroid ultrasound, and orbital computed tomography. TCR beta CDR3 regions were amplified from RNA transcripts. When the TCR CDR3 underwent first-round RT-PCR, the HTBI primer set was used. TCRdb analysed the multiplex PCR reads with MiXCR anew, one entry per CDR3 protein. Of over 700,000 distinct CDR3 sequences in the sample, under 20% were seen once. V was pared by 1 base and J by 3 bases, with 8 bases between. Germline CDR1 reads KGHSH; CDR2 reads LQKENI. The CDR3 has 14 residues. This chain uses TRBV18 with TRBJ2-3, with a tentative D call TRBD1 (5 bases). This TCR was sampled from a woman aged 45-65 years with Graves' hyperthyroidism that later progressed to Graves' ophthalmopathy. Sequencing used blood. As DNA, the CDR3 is TGTGCCAGCTCACCACTACAGGAGACAGATACGCAGTATTTT. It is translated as CASSPLQETDTQYF.